This T cell receptor (beta chain) was obtained from a study of blood T cell repertoires in COVID-19. Study-wide background: Sites in the United States, Italy and Spain provided acute and convalescent COVID-19 samples. T cells, B-cell-depleted T cells, or PBMCs supplied cDNA or gDNA.

This CDR3 has 14 residues. V was clipped by 6 bases and J by 5 bases, with 17 bases between them. Per germline, CDR1 SGHRS and CDR2 YFSETQ. Per the original data handling: Amplification with reference gene primers provided the estimates of nucleated cell counts. Sequencing used immunoSEQ multiplex PCR; TCRdb keeps in-frame clones, though not all of them. V and J calls and clone size are those listed in that table; D and trimming were worked out from the DNA. The repertoire holds about 120,000 clones, roughly nine tenths seen once, with 6% to 9.5% in the top ten. The genes are TRBV5-1 and TRBJ1-1; D gene uncertain. This clonotype originated in a man between 65 and 85 years old who had recovered from COVID-19. The sequenced sample consisted of peripheral blood. CDR3 coding DNA: TGCGCCAGCACCGCCCTTCAATGGAGTACTGAAGCTTTCTTT. Its protein is CASTALQWSTEAFF.